This T cell receptor beta chain was sequenced for a study of blood T cell repertoires in COVID-19 (dated by TCRdb to 2020 to 2022). Study-wide context: Samples covering the acute and convalescent phases of COVID-19 were provided by collaborators in the United States, Italy and Spain. The material from the prospective study consisted of cDNA or gDNA derived from T cells, B-cell-depleted T cells, or PBMCs. The dataset comprised deeply sampled blood TCRbeta repertoires from subjects exposed to, actively infected with, or recovered from COVID-19. A freely available public database, intended as a resource for researchers studying the immune response to SARS-CoV-2, is where the repertoires were released. Samples were obtained from the ongoing ImmuneRACE study (first 160 participants) and from about 1,300 subjects provided by 6 global collaborators. Nearly every sample came with metadata listing a de-identified subject ID, COVID-19 status, age in years and sex. Where available, HLA class I and class II types were taken from metadata supplied by the sample provider and were not determined by assay-based typing.

This clone was observed many times. It has no known antigen specificity. No qualities accompany the bases; no much larger clone lies one base away. Counted from cysteine to phenylalanine, this CDR3 has 14 amino acids. CDR3 DNA is the only sequence kept; it has 42 bases, read in frame from the first base. The V end loses 4 bases and the J end loses 0 bases, and a stretch of 10 bases separates them. CDR1 and CDR2 were assigned from the germline V gene as MNHEY and SVGEGT. In Seattle, one collaborating source enrolled patients while the infection was active and tracked those patients longitudinally over the course of disease. Collaborating institutions collected whole blood in K2EDTA tubes following their own protocols. For TCRbeta analysis, collaborators shipped samples in one of three forms: frozen whole blood, isolated PBMCs, or DNA extracted from either of those sample types. TCRbeta CDR3 regions were amplified from genomic DNA by means of the immunoSEQ Assay, a bias-controlled multiplex PCR. In the paper's pipeline: The number of nucleated cells in each sample was estimated by amplification of reference gene primers within the assay. To quantify the absolute abundance of each unique TCRbeta CDR3 rearrangement, sequence reads were collapsed and filtered. Productive Simpson clonality was computed per sample as the square root of Simpson's diversity index over productive rearrangements. TCRdb retrieved this table from immuneACCESS and kept in-frame rearrangements only. Not all clones are present; in checked studies, unresolved V genes account for under half, and no reason is known for the remainder. That table gives V, J and clone size, and the DNA gave D and trimming. For this sample there are approximately 330,000 clones; 90% appear just once. Around 0.98% of the sample rests with the top ten.

Overall study outcomes, separate from this receptor: The amount of clinical and demographic metadata varied by source and participant and was provided uncurated.

This sequence originates from a middle-aged woman with COVID-19, enrolled during active disease. Source material: peripheral blood. The chain is made from TRBV6-2 or TRBV6-3 and TRBJ2-7; possibly the D gene is TRBD2, per 6 matching bases. The CDR3 reads CASSWDSSSYEQYF. The DNA reads TGTGCCAGCAGTTGGGACTCCAGCTCCTACGAGCAGTACTTC.